Sequencing of this TCR beta chain was carried out in a study of blood T cell repertoires in COVID-19. As for the study in general: Samples came from the United States, Italy and Spain, spanning acute and convalescent COVID-19. From T cells, B-cell-depleted T cells, or PBMCs came the material, which was cDNA or gDNA.

In the source study's methods: Reference gene primer amplification gave estimated nucleated cell counts. The table came from immunoSEQ multiplex PCR; TCRdb's copy has only in-frame clones and leaves some out. Clone size and the V and J calls come from that table; the DNA yielded D and trimming. The sample yields about 180,000 clones, 87% seen once. Germline loops: CDR1 SGHTA, CDR2 FQGNSA. Trimming took 4 bases from V and 7 from J; bases not matched to a gene: 12. The CDR3 is 15 amino acids. The chain carries TRBV7-2 and TRBJ2-5, with TRBD2 matching over 7 bases. The sample was peripheral blood. The receptor comes from a woman between 45 and 65 years old with acute or convalescent COVID-19. CDR3 bases: TGTGCCAGCAGCTCCTGGGACGCGGGAGCTGGGACCCAGTACTTC. This gives the protein CASSSWDAGAGTQYF.